One and the same sample provided the 4 T cell receptor beta chains below, sequenced in a study of T cells after yellow fever vaccination. One entry per CDR3 protein, called by TCRdb with MiXCR from the 5' RACE reads. The repertoire consists of hundreds of thousands of distinct CDR3 sequences, with 8.7% occurring once and the leading ten covering approximately 19%. Specimen: PBMCs, collected on the day of the first yellow fever vaccination. These receptor sequences come from a man aged 18 to 35 who received the YFV17D yellow fever vaccine.

This clonotype was detected many times. V gene TRBV5-1 combines with J gene TRBJ2-5; tentative D call: TRBD2 (5 bases). The CDR3 length is 13 residues. With 7 bases removed from V and 1 base from J, the gap between germline ends came to 11 bases. Germline assignment: CDR1 SGHRS and CDR2 YFSETQ. The DNA for the CDR3 is TGCGCCAGCGGAACTCGGGGCCAAGAGACCCAGTACTTC. Translation: CASGTRGQETQYF. The full variable domain, in which reference TRBV5-1 and TRBJ2-5 provide the parts outside the CDR3, is KAGVTQTPRYLIKTRGQQVTLSCSPISGHRSVSWYQQTPGQGLQFLFEYFSETQRNKGNFPGRFSGRQFSNSRSEMNVSTLELGDSALYLCASGTRGQETQYFGPGTRLLVL.

V and J are TRBV7-9 and TRBJ2-5; D not resolved. Germline assignment: CDR1 SEHNR and CDR2 FQNEAQ (reference sequence). V was cut by 1 base and J by 7 bases, with 13 bases left in between. The CDR3 covers 14 residues. The CDR3 DNA sequence: TGTGCCAGCAGCTTAGGAGACCTCCTTGGGACCCAGTACTTC. Protein sequence: CASSLGDLLGTQYF.

The chain recombines TRBV5-1 with TRBJ2-5; D may be TRBD2 (6 bases). CDR1 and CDR2 (germline): SGHRS, YFSETQ. The CDR3 has 16 residues. Between the trimmed V and J ends, which lost 4 bases and 1 base, there was a span of 17 bases. The CDR3: CASSRRGSGFQETQYF. CDR3 nucleotides: TGCGCCAGCAGCCGCCGGGGAAGCGGGTTCCAAGAGACCCAGTACTTC.

The sample holds many counts of this clonotype. V gene TRBV12-3 or TRBV12-4 combines with J gene TRBJ1-6, with 11 positions matching TRBD1. The CDR3 runs 17 residues. The V and J ends lost 6 bases and 8 bases, in that order; junction bases with no gene match: 12. The CDR3 region is CASSLWGQGGYYSPLHF. The DNA for the CDR3 is TGTGCCAGCAGCCTCTGGGGACAGGGGGGATACTATTCACCCCTCCACTTT.